The 26 T cell receptor beta chains listed next were all sequenced from one sample in a study of tumor-infiltrating lymphocytes in oesophageal squamous cell carcinoma (dated by TCRdb to the mid-2010s). The library was generated by PCR. Data came from an Illumina HiSeq 2000. In-frame beta chains were kept once TCRdb had trimmed the public reads at Q25 with fastp and called clones with MiXCR. Rows matching on CDR3 protein sequence are summarized as one entry with the most common DNA and genes. The sample has more than 15,000 distinct CDR3 sequences on record, approximately 40% of them singletons. Together, the top ten hold roughly 14% of the sample. Material: normal esophageal tissue next to the tumor. These TCRs come from a male donor with esophageal squamous cell carcinoma.

This clonotype occurred once. The chain links TRBV7-2 to TRBJ2-3; 9 bases align to TRBD2. The DNA matches TRBJ2-2 better at its end, which makes the J call doubtful. The CDR3 covers 15 residues. The germline V gene encodes CDR1 SGHTA and CDR2 FQGNSA. For the CDR3, the DNA is TGTGCCAGCACCCATAGTAGCGGGAGAGGCGGGGAGCTGTTTTTT. Protein: CASTHSSGRGGELFF.

The chain employs TRBV5-1 and TRBJ2-1; D might be TRBD1 (6 bases). TRBJ2-7 matches the DNA end more closely, so the J call is doubtful. The germline V gene has CDR1 SGHRS and CDR2 YFSETQ. The CDR3 length is 14 residues. DNA of the CDR3: TGCGCCAGCAGCCCAATAGGACAGTCCTACGAGCAGTACTTC. Amino acid sequence: CASSPIGQSYEQYF.

The chain joins TRBV7-8 to TRBJ2-6, with 12 bases fitting TRBD2. Gene TRBJ2-5 matches the end of the DNA better, so the J call may be wrong. Per germline, CDR1 SGHVS and CDR2 FQNEAQ. The CDR3 totals 17 residues. CDR3 DNA sequence: TGTGCCAGCAGCTTAAGGTCTAGCGGGAGGGCCTGGGAGACCCAGTACTTC. It yields the protein CASSLRSSGRAWETQYF.

This chain connects TRBV7-3 to TRBJ2-5; 8 bases are a match to TRBD2. This CDR3 is 14 amino acids long. V was pared by 5 bases and J by 11 bases, with 13 bases of the junction left unmatched. Germline V lookup: CDR1 SGHTA, CDR2 FQGTGA. In nucleotides, the CDR3 is TGTGCCAGCAGCATAGCGGGATGGGATCGGGAGCAGTACTTC. It codes for CASSIAGWDREQYF.

This clonotype occurred many times. At one end the junction does not follow the germline gene, possibly because of a read error. The chain recombines TRBV5-4 with TRBJ2-1, with 9 bases aligning to TRBD1. Germline V gene lookup returns CDR1 SGHNT and CDR2 YYREEE (reference sequence). The CDR3 sequence is 16 residues long. Here the CDR3 reads CASINRRRQGGDEQFF. The DNA of the CDR3 is TGCGCCAGCATCAACCGAAGGAGACAGGGGGGAGATGAGCAGTTCTTC.

With respect to this clonotype: This may come from a read error, since a much larger clone is one base off. In nucleotides, the CDR3 is TGCGCCAGCAGTGAGTCTGTCCTAGCGGGCAATGAGCAGTACTTC. Translating it yields CASSESVLAGNEQYF. The chain couples TRBV10-2 to TRBJ2-3; TRBD2 matches 8 bases. TRBJ2-7 explains the end of the DNA better; the J call may be wrong. The CDR3 totals 15 residues. The germline V gene has CDR1 WSHSY and CDR2 SAAADI.

This rearrangement joins TRBV6-1 to TRBJ2-4; maybe TRBD1 (6 bases). Looked up from germline, CDR1 is MNHNS and CDR2 is SASEGT. The CDR3 is 17 residues long. V was clipped by 1 base and J by 0 bases, with 13 bases between them. The CDR3 sequence: CASSEGTAPLAKNIQYF. The DNA of the CDR3 is TGTGCCAGCAGTGAAGGGACAGCTCCCCTAGCCAAAAACATTCAGTACTTC.

In this sample, this clonotype turned up many times. The chain combines TRBV4-2 with TRBJ2-7, with 8 bases matching TRBD2. V gave up 0 bases and J gave up 0 bases; unmatched junction bases: 4. CDR1 and CDR2 from the germline V gene are LGHNA and YNFKEQ. The CDR3 has 16 residues. The CDR3 region is CASSQDLGTSSYEQYF. In nucleotides, the CDR3 is TGTGCCAGCAGCCAAGATCTGGGGACTAGCTCCTACGAGCAGTACTTC.

This clonotype is medium-sized within its sample. The chain is built from TRBV6-2 or TRBV6-3 and TRBJ2-2, with TRBD2 identical over 8 bases. The length of the CDR3 is 15 residues. The germline V gene has CDR1 MNHEY and CDR2 SVGEGT. V was clipped by 2 bases and J by 6 bases; unmatched bases: 5. As DNA, the CDR3 is TGTGCCAGCAGTTACGGGACTAGGATGGCCGGGGAGCTGTTTTTT. Translating it yields CASSYGTRMAGELFF.

The V gene is TRBV7-2, the J gene TRBJ2-4; D is possibly TRBD1 (6 bases). The DNA end lines up better with TRBJ2-1; the J call may be wrong. This CDR3 is 14 amino acids long. The germline V gene encodes CDR1 SGHTA and CDR2 FQGNSA. CDR3 sequence reads: CASSINRAFYEQFF. CDR3 DNA: TGTGCCAGCAGCATCAACAGGGCCTTCTACGAGCAGTTCTTC.

On this clonotype: The CDR3 carries no conserved terminal phenylalanine or tryptophan, so it likely arises from a read error. No DNA is shown, since the ends of the CDR3 on it are uncertain; the CDR3 is the one TCRdb lists. J is TRBJ1-1 and V is TRBV7-8. Per the germline V gene, CDR1 is SGHVS and CDR2 is FQNEAQ. The CDR3 is made up of 17 amino acids, end residues included. CDR3 amino acids: CASSTLAGERNEQFFGP.

This clonotype has at least ten counts. The chain has TRBV7-3 and TRBJ2-7, with D maybe TRBD1 (5 bases). The DNA end favors TRBJ2-1, so the J call may be wrong. Per germline, CDR1 SGHTA and CDR2 FQGTGA. CDR3 length: 13 residues. The CDR3 spells CASSQYRPNEQFF. The CDR3 coding sequence is TGTGCCAGCAGCCAATACAGGCCCAATGAGCAGTTCTTC.

The chain carries TRBV7-6 and TRBJ2-1; 7 positions match TRBD1. V was clipped by 5 bases and J by 13 bases; unmatched bases: 17. The CDR3 spans 15 residues. Germline V CDR1 and CDR2: SGHVS, FNYEAQ. The CDR3 spells CASSGPGQRTGTQFF. The CDR3 DNA reads as TGTGCCAGCAGCGGCCCGGGACAGCGGACGGGGACCCAGTTCTTC.

Comment on this clonotype: A read error may account for a junction end that differs from germline. The chain joins TRBV5-4 to TRBJ2-1, with 9 nucleotides matching TRBD2. CDR1 SGHNT and CDR2 YYREEE come from the germline V gene (reference sequence). This CDR3 comprises 15 residues. The CDR3 DNA is TGCGCCAGCAGCTTGGGTAGCGGGGGTAACAATGAGCAGTTCTTC. As protein: CASSLGSGGNNEQFF.

This clonotype was observed a few times. The chain joins TRBV5-1 to TRBJ2-1; 12 bases agree with TRBD2. The last part of the DNA fits TRBJ2-7 better; the J call may be wrong. The CDR3 loop spans 16 amino acids. Per germline, CDR1 SGHRS and CDR2 YFSETQ. The CDR3 region is CASSPTSGSFYNEQYF. The CDR3 DNA is TGCGCCAGCAGCCCGACTAGCGGGAGTTTCTACAATGAGCAGTACTTC.

This clonotype has a handful of counts. V and J are TRBV19 and TRBJ2-7; 13 nucleotides agree with TRBD2. Trimming took 5 bases from V and 7 from J; bases not matched to a gene: 14. The CDR3 covers 17 residues. CDR1 is LNHDA, CDR2 SQIVND, per germline (reference sequence). Here the CDR3 reads CASSELAGGGLYNEQYF. CDR3 nucleotides: TGTGCCAGTAGTGAACTAGCGGGGGGGGGGCTTTACAATGAGCAGTACTTC.

The chain combines TRBV6-6 with TRBJ2-5; D is unresolved. CDR3 length equals 13 residues. CDR1 and CDR2 from the germline V gene are MNHNY and SVGAGI (reference sequence). The V and J ends lost 6 bases and 1 base respectively, with 9 bases between them. CDR3 DNA sequence: TGTGCCAGCAGAGCCTCGATCCAAGAGACCCAGTACTTC. Its protein is CASRASIQETQYF.

This clonotype was counted only a few times. This chain joins TRBV24-1 and TRBJ2-1; TRBD2 is a possible D gene (6 bases). Deletions cut 4 bases from V and 3 bases from J, with 12 bases between. Germline values: CDR1 KGHDR, CDR2 SFDVKD. The CDR3 spans 15 residues. CDR3 sequence (DNA): TGTGCCACCAGTGAAAGGCGGGATCACTACAATGAGCAGTTCTTC. Translated: CATSERRDHYNEQFF.

Many counts were recorded for this clonotype. The chain carries TRBV12-1 and TRBJ2-3; the table's D call, TRBD2, has no DNA check behind it. TRBV12-1 is listed as a pseudogene. This CDR3 is built from 15 residues. CDR3 nucleotide sequence: TGTGCCAGCAGCCAACGACTAGCGGGAGTAGATACGCAGTATTTT. Translating gives CASSQRLAGVDTQYF.

By its share, this clonotype is medium-sized. The genes are TRBV7-8 and TRBJ2-5, with D possibly being TRBD1 or TRBD2 (7 bases each). CDR1 is SGHVS and CDR2 is FQNEAQ in the germline V gene. CDR3 length: 17 residues. The V gene lost 0 bases and the J gene lost 0 bases, with 14 bases spanning the gap. DNA for the CDR3: TGTGCCAGCAGCTTAGCGCGGCAGGGGGGGTACCAAGAGACCCAGTACTTC. Protein sequence: CASSLARQGGYQETQYF.

The CDR3 nucleotides read TGTGCCAGCAGCTTAATTGGACAGGGCGGAAAACTGTTTTTT. It codes for CASSLIGQGGKLFF. The J gene is TRBJ1-4, the V gene TRBV7-2; 8 bases map to TRBD1. This CDR3 comprises 14 residues. Germline V gene sequence: CDR1 SGHTA, CDR2 FQGNSA. With V trimmed by 2 bases and J by 10 bases, 6 bases remained unmatched.

This clonotype was seen many times. The chain is built from TRBV6-1 and TRBJ2-7; possible D gene TRBD1, 6 bases. The CDR3 sequence is 14 residues long. Trimming shortened V by 6 bases and J by 0 bases, and 12 bases separated the two germline ends. From germline, CDR1 is MNHNS and CDR2 SASEGT. In DNA form, the CDR3 reads TGTGCCAGCAGCGACAGGCTTATCTCCTACGAGCAGTACTTC. It codes for CASSDRLISYEQYF.

This clonotype occurred a few times. The chain has TRBV19 and TRBJ2-5; 9 nucleotides agree with TRBD1. The CDR3 runs to 13 residues. V dropped 3 bases and J dropped 5; count of bases not matched to a gene: 1. The germline CDR1 and CDR2 sequences are LNHDA and SQIVND (reference sequence). The CDR3 reads CASSMTGGETQYF. The DNA of the CDR3 is TGTGCCAGTAGTATGACAGGGGGGGAGACCCAGTACTTC.

The gene calls are TRBV7-6 and TRBJ2-4; D remains unclear. The J call may be faulty, since TRBJ2-1 better matches the DNA end. The CDR3 spans 14 residues. From germline, CDR1 is SGHVS and CDR2 FNYEAQ. The CDR3 sequence: CASSLSIIADTQFF. As DNA, the CDR3 is TGTGCCAGCAGCCTCTCTATAATAGCAGATACGCAGTTCTTC.

On this clonotype itself: This may be a read error: a much more frequent sequence differs by one nucleotide. The chain combines TRBV27 with TRBJ2-3, with a possible D match to TRBD2 (5 bases). CDR3 length equals 14 residues. Looked up from germline, CDR1 is MNHEY and CDR2 is SMNVEV (reference sequence). Trimming removed 3 bases at V and 14 bases at J, with 21 bases between. The CDR3 protein is CASSLRGYTGELYF. CDR3 DNA: TGTGCCAGCAGTTTGAGAGGGTATACCGGGGAGCTGTATTTT.

This chain uses TRBV11-2 with TRBJ2-4, with 9 bases matching TRBD1. Matching the DNA end better, TRBJ1-2 makes the J call doubtful. CDR3 size: 16 residues. Germline V gene lookup returns CDR1 SGHAT and CDR2 FQNNGV. The CDR3 DNA follows: TGTGCCAGCAGCTTAGATCTGGGACAGGGAAACTATGGCTACACCTTC. Translation gives CASSLDLGQGNYGYTF.